One sample yielded the 29 T cell receptor beta chains listed below, sequenced in a study of response to subunit inactivated influenza vaccine. TCRdb recomputed calls from the RT-PCR reads with MiXCR, one row per CDR3 protein. The table records hundreds of thousands of distinct CDR3 sequences, more than 15% of them present only once. The material was CD4+ T cells sorted from PBMCs, obtained 23 months after vaccination. The receptor source for this set is a man aged 50 to 69 who received an inactivated influenza vaccine.

In its sample, this clonotype was seen many times. The chain is built from TRBV12-3 or TRBV12-4 and TRBJ2-1, with D perhaps matching TRBD2 (5 bases). This CDR3 is built from 14 residues. V was shortened by 5 bases and J by 7 bases, with 15 bases between the two germline ends. DNA of the CDR3: TGTGCCAGCAGTACCCCCGCGAGAGGGAATGAGCAGTTCTTC. The encoded protein is CASSTPARGNEQFF.

The rearrangement uses TRBV7-2 and TRBJ1-1; D unresolved. The germline V gene has CDR1 SGHTA and CDR2 FQGNSA. The CDR3 consists of 12 residues. V dropped 3 bases and J dropped 7 bases, with 9 bases sitting between them. For the CDR3, the DNA is TGTGCCAGCAGCTTGGAGCTCGGTGAAGCTTTCTTT. This gives the protein CASSLELGEAFF.

This clonotype showed up just a few times. This chain links TRBV6-5 with TRBJ2-1; D is ambiguous. The CDR3 contains 13 residues. V was clipped by 4 bases and J by 11 bases, with 15 bases between them. Germline V gene data show CDR1 as MNHEY and CDR2 as SVGAGI. CDR3 DNA: TGTGCCAGCAGTTCGACCCTATACGGGCAGCAGTTCTTC. Translated, it gives CASSSTLYGQQFF.

This chain connects TRBV20-1 to TRBJ2-7; 12 bases align to TRBD2. The CDR3 is 16 residues long. Per the germline V gene, CDR1 is DFQATT and CDR2 is SNEGSKA (reference sequence). With V trimmed by 6 bases and J by 4 bases, 13 bases remained unmatched. CDR3 nucleotide sequence: TGCAGTGCCTCTAAGGGACTAGCGGGTAACCGATACGAGCAGTACTTC. Translation gives CSASKGLAGNRYEQYF.

This clonotype has only a few counts. The rearrangement links TRBV11-2 to TRBJ2-5; D gene unclear. CDR1 SGHAT and CDR2 FQNNGV come from the germline V gene. V shed 1 base and J shed 2 bases, with 5 bases lying between them. The CDR3 consists of 13 residues. The CDR3 DNA follows: TGTGCCAGCAGCTTAGCCCAGCAAGAGACCCAGTACTTC. This gives the protein CASSLAQQETQYF. Variable domain in full (rest from reference TRBV11-2 and TRBJ2-5): EAGVAQSPRYKIIEKRQSVAFWCNPISGHATLYWYQQILGQGPKLLIQFQNNGVVDDSQLPKDRFSAERLKGVDSTLKIQPAKLEDSAVYLCASSLAQQETQYFGPGTRLLVL.

This clonotype was observed at least ten times. The V and J genes are TRBV13 and TRBJ2-1; the D gene is possibly TRBD2 (7 bases). The germline V gene has CDR1 PRHDT and CDR2 FYEKMQ (reference sequence). Between the trimmed V and J ends, which lost 2 bases and 9 bases, there was a span of 17 bases. The CDR3 is 15 amino acids. Here the CDR3 reads CASSLIGGGGGEQFF. Here the CDR3 DNA reads TGTGCCAGCAGCTTAATAGGTGGCGGGGGCGGTGAGCAGTTCTTC.

Details on this clonotype: A clone one base away is much larger, so this may be a read error. This rearrangement joins TRBV20-1 to TRBJ2-3; D is uncertain. CDR3 size: 13 residues. V gave up 2 bases and J gave up 6 bases, with 12 bases separating them. The germline CDR1 and CDR2 sequences are DFQATT and SNEGSKA (reference sequence). This CDR3 is CSARFFQTDTQYF. In nucleotides, the CDR3 is TGCAGTGCTAGATTTTTCCAGACGGATACGCAGTATTTT.

At least ten counts were recorded for this clonotype. V and J are TRBV7-2 and TRBJ2-3; 7 bases are shared with TRBD1. V lost 2 bases to trimming and J lost 7 bases; unmatched junction nucleotides: 9. The CDR3 spans 15 residues. Germline assignment: CDR1 SGHTA and CDR2 FQGNSA. CDR3: CASSLLDREYHTQYF. In nucleotides, the CDR3 is TGTGCCAGCAGCTTACTCGACAGGGAGTACCATACGCAGTATTTT. The full variable domain, rest sourced from reference TRBV7-2 and TRBJ2-3, is GAGVSQSPSNKVTEKGKDVELRCDPISGHTALYWYRQSLGQGLEFLIYFQGNSAPDKSGLPSDRFSAERTGGSVSTLTIQRTQQEDSAVYLCASSLLDREYHTQYFGPGTRLTVL.

This clonotype was found a few times. The chain carries TRBV3-1 and TRBJ2-1, with 11 bases matching TRBD1. This CDR3 spans 17 amino acids. The germline gives CDR1 LGHDT, CDR2 YNNKEL (reference sequence). Unmatched junction bases numbered 3, after V lost 0 bases and J lost 2 bases. CDR3 coding DNA: TGTGCCAGCAGCCAAGAACTGGGACAGGGGGCCTACAATGAGCAGTTCTTC. Its protein is CASSQELGQGAYNEQFF.

V and J are TRBV5-1 and TRBJ2-7; 8 positions match TRBD2. Losses at the gene ends were 0 bases for V and 3 bases for J; bases not matched to a gene: 5. In germline, CDR1 is SGHRS, CDR2 YFSETQ. This CDR3 is 15 amino acids long. Here the CDR3 DNA reads TGCGCCAGCAGCTTGGCCTCGGGAGGGAACTACGAGCAGTACTTC. Residues: CASSLASGGNYEQYF.

This clonotype was seen a few times. This chain uses TRBV6-5 with TRBJ2-7; possibly TRBD1 for D (5 bases). CDR1 and CDR2 (germline): MNHEY, SVGAGI. V was pared by 2 bases and J by 4 bases, with 15 bases between. The CDR3 has 15 amino acids. The CDR3 nucleotides read TGTGCCAGCAGTTACCCGGACGGCTACAGGTACGAGCAGTACTTC. The encoded protein is CASSYPDGYRYEQYF.

The chain has TRBV4-2 and TRBJ2-1; possible D gene TRBD1, 5 bases. The germline gives CDR1 LGHNA, CDR2 YNFKEQ. This CDR3 spans 16 amino acids. Deletions cut 4 bases from V and 1 base from J, with 14 bases between. CDR3 coding DNA: TGTGCCAGCAGCCCCCAAACAGGACGTTCCTACAATGAGCAGTTCTTC. It yields the protein CASSPQTGRSYNEQFF.

There are a few counts of this clonotype. The V and J genes are TRBV11-2 and TRBJ2-1; tentatively, D is TRBD2 (5 bases). The CDR3 is 12 amino acids. Germline CDR1 SGHAT, CDR2 FQNNGV. V was cut by 8 bases and J by 6 bases, with 11 bases left in between. The chain's CDR3 is CASSAGSNEQFF. Here the CDR3 DNA reads TGTGCCAGCTCCGCGGGCTCCAATGAGCAGTTCTTC.

This clonotype was seen more than once but under ten times. The chain has TRBV20-1 and TRBJ2-1, with D uncertain. CDR1 and CDR2 from the germline V gene are DFQATT and SNEGSKA (reference sequence). Trimming took off 5 bases at V and 7 bases at J, with 9 bases between the two ends. The CDR3 is made up of 11 amino acids. The CDR3 bases are TGCAGTGCTGACAAATCGAATGAGCAGTTCTTC. This encodes CSADKSNEQFF.

This clonotype was seen a handful of times. J is TRBJ2-3 and V is TRBV4-3, with D maybe TRBD2 (6 bases). Germline lookup yields CDR1 LGHNA and CDR2 YSLEER. CDR3 length: 14 amino acids. V gave up 0 bases and J gave up 6 bases, with 10 bases separating them. CDR3 amino acids: CASSQDPGVDTQYF. In DNA form, the CDR3 reads TGCGCCAGCAGCCAAGACCCGGGAGTGGATACGCAGTATTTT.

The rearrangement joins TRBV11-1 to TRBJ2-3; the D is unclear. Germline CDR1 SGHAT, CDR2 FQDESV (reference sequence). The length of the CDR3 is 15 residues. V lost 4 bases and J 2 bases, leaving 13 bases between the germline ends. CDR3 sequence: CASSSPVGPTDTQYF. CDR3 coding DNA: TGTGCCAGCAGCTCCCCAGTCGGACCCACAGATACGCAGTATTTT.

This clonotype was seen more than once but under ten times. The V gene is TRBV3-1, the J gene TRBJ2-3, with D possibly TRBD1 on 6 matching bases. The V gene's germline CDR1 is LGHDT and CDR2 YNNKEL (reference sequence). This CDR3 has 13 residues. With 3 bases removed from V and 9 bases from J, the gap between germline ends came to 13 bases. CDR3 DNA: TGTGCCAGCAGCCATGAGGGGGTTGGGACGCAGTATTTT. The encoded protein is CASSHEGVGTQYF.

The chain carries TRBV10-3 and TRBJ2-5; maybe TRBD2 (5 bases). CDR3 length equals 13 residues. Deletions cut 2 bases from V and 5 bases from J, with 9 bases between. The germline CDR1 and CDR2 sequences are ENHRY and SYGVKD. CDR3 residues: CAISERGTETQYF. As DNA, the CDR3 is TGTGCCATCAGTGAGCGGGGTACGGAGACCCAGTACTTC.

This clonotype was observed a handful of times. This chain joins TRBV25-1 and TRBJ1-1; D not certain. CDR3 length equals 15 residues. Trimming stripped 3 bases from V and 0 bases from J, with 11 bases between. The germline CDR1 and CDR2 sequences are MGHDK and SYGVNS. CDR3 bases: TGTGCCAGCAGTGAGGACCGTACGATGAACACTGAAGCTTTCTTT. It is translated as CASSEDRTMNTEAFF.

The chain joins TRBV14 to TRBJ2-1; 11 bases are shared with TRBD2. The V and J ends lost 4 bases and 0 bases, in that order; junction bases with no gene match: 14. Germline lookup yields CDR1 SGHDN and CDR2 FVKESK. The CDR3 spans 20 residues. The CDR3 reads CASSRTRLAGPPSSYNEQFF. The CDR3 DNA sequence: TGTGCCAGCAGCCGGACAAGACTAGCGGGACCACCAAGCTCCTACAATGAGCAGTTCTTC.

The chain uses TRBV28 and TRBJ1-1; D not certain. Germline CDR1 is MDHEN and CDR2 is SYDVKM. The CDR3 is made up of 13 amino acids. Trimming removed 1 base at V and 3 bases at J, with 6 bases between. CDR3 in DNA: TGTGCCAGCAGTTTATCCGGATACACTGAAGCTTTCTTT. Translated, it gives CASSLSGYTEAFF.

The rearrangement joins TRBV27 to TRBJ2-3; 7 bases line up with TRBD1. Germline CDR1 MNHEY, CDR2 SMNVEV (reference sequence). This CDR3 spans 15 amino acids. V was clipped by 2 bases and J by 8 bases; unmatched bases: 10. The CDR3 region has the DNA TGTGCCAGCAGTTTACGACAGGGAGTGGTAGCTACGCAGTATTTT. It encodes CASSLRQGVVATQYF.

Here the CDR3 DNA reads TGTGCCAGCAGTCCCAGTAGAGCCCCCTACGAGCAGTACTTC. It is translated as CASSPSRAPYEQYF. The chain employs TRBV28 and TRBJ2-7; D is unresolved. V was clipped by 5 bases and J by 2 bases, with 13 bases between them. Germline V CDR1 and CDR2: MDHEN, SYDVKM. The length of the CDR3 is 14 residues.

This clonotype was seen more than once but under ten times. The rearrangement links TRBV6-1 to TRBJ1-5, with no clear D. In germline, CDR1 is MNHNS, CDR2 SASEGT. Between the trimmed V and J ends, which lost 8 bases and 5 bases, there was a span of 19 bases. The CDR3 runs 15 residues. The CDR3 DNA follows: TGTGCCAGCTACCTAGGAGGGCAGAGTGATCAGCCCCAGCATTTT. This sequence encodes CASYLGGQSDQPQHF.

This clonotype showed up many times. The rearrangement joins TRBV10-3 to TRBJ2-3; D gene unclear. Trimming took off 4 bases at V and 1 base at J, with 3 bases between the two ends. The CDR3 sequence is 12 residues long. Germline lookup yields CDR1 ENHRY and CDR2 SYGVKD. The chain's CDR3 is CAISVGTDTQYF. The CDR3 region has the DNA TGTGCCATCAGTGTTGGCACAGATACGCAGTATTTT.

This clonotype was seen a few times. The chain uses TRBV6-2 or TRBV6-3 and TRBJ2-2; D unresolved. CDR1 and CDR2 (germline): MNHEY, SVGEGT. V was pared by 6 bases and J by 7 bases, with 18 bases between. CDR3 length: 15 residues. CDR3 DNA: TGTGCCAGCAGGCGTATTTTCGGTTTCGGCGGGGAGCTGTTTTTT. Encoded protein: CASRRIFGFGGELFF.

This chain uses TRBV11-2 with TRBJ2-7; the D gene could be TRBD1 or TRBD2 (6 bases each). The CDR3 totals 15 residues. Germline CDR1 SGHAT, CDR2 FQNNGV. The ends were cut back, 4 bases at V and 3 bases at J, with 16 bases in the middle. CDR3: CASSSPRTAGYEQYF. DNA of the CDR3: TGTGCCAGCAGCTCCCCCCGGACAGCGGGCTACGAGCAGTACTTC.

At least ten counts were recorded for this clonotype. V usage is TRBV6-5 and J usage is TRBJ1-4; D unclear. The CDR3 loop spans 14 amino acids. Germline values: CDR1 MNHEY, CDR2 SVGAGI. With 3 bases removed from V and 4 bases from J, the gap between germline ends came to 9 bases. The CDR3: CASSYLQFNEKLFF. DNA for the CDR3: TGTGCCAGCAGTTATCTGCAGTTTAATGAAAAACTGTTTTTT.

The V gene is TRBV18, the J gene TRBJ2-3; D is unresolved. Germline V CDR1 and CDR2: KGHSH, LQKENI. CDR3 length: 16 residues. V lost 1 base and J 6 bases, leaving 17 bases between the germline ends. The CDR3, as DNA: TGTGCCAGCTCACCACTATGGACGTCTACTGGGGATACGCAGTATTTT. Protein: CASSPLWTSTGDTQYF.